The 21 T cell receptor beta chains below come from one sample, sequenced in a study of T cell repertoires in cytomegalovirus infection. These receptors have no known antigen. TCRdb processed the reads anew with MiXCR; each CDR3 protein has one entry. The sample has approximately 1,000,000 distinct CDR3 sequences; approximately 30% are singletons. The sequencing used cultured CD8+ T cells from PBMCs, collected from culture after CMV antigen stimulation. These receptors were taken from a human donor in good health (CMV status not recorded). Some clones in this sample may be carry-over from other donors' samples.

This clonotype has only a few counts. The chain links TRBV6-5 to TRBJ2-7, with D perhaps TRBD1 (6 bases). V lost 5 bases to trimming and J lost 2 bases, with 13 bases between them. Germline V CDR1 and CDR2: MNHEY, SVGAGI. This CDR3 is built from 14 residues. For the CDR3, the DNA is TGTGCCAGCAGTAAAACAGGGTTCACCTACGAGCAGTACGTC. Translation gives CASSKTGFTYEQYV.

The table lists this clonotype with a few counts. The CDR3 DNA reads TGTGCCAGCAGCTTACGGGGACAGCCTTCCTCTGGAAACACCATATATTTT. As protein: CASSLRGQPSSGNTIYF. The gene calls are TRBV7-9 and TRBJ1-3, with 7 bases identical to TRBD1. The CDR3 contains 17 residues. Germline lookup yields CDR1 SEHNR and CDR2 FQNEAQ (reference sequence). V lost 2 bases and J lost 0; bases outside the gene matches: 7.

V usage is TRBV12-3 or TRBV12-4 and J usage is TRBJ1-2; D call uncertain. The CDR3 covers 10 residues. V was trimmed by 8 bases and J by 6 bases, leaving 7 bases between them. The CDR3 here is CASPSDGYTF. CDR3 bases: TGTGCCAGCCCCTCTGATGGCTACACCTTC.

The CDR3 here is CASSVPGTGSYNEQFF. CDR3 bases: TGTGCCAGCAGCGTCCCCGGGACAGGGTCCTACAATGAGCAGTTCTTC. This chain joins TRBV11-2 and TRBJ2-1, with 9 bases that match TRBD1. Germline CDR1 reads SGHAT; CDR2 reads FQNNGV. The V gene end was trimmed by 5 bases and the J gene end by 1 base; junction bases not matched to a gene: 6. The CDR3 loop spans 16 amino acids.

The chain recombines TRBV6-4 with TRBJ2-1, with TRBD1 identical over 7 bases. Germline V gene data show CDR1 as MRHNA and CDR2 as SNTAGT. The CDR3 sequence is 14 residues long. Germline trimming cut 3 bases from V and 12 bases from J; bases unmatched to any gene: 11. The CDR3 nucleotides read TGTGCCAGCAGTGAAACGGGACAGCCCTACGGGCAGTTCTTC. Its protein is CASSETGQPYGQFF.

Only a few counts were recorded for this clonotype. CDR3 protein: CASSYGDISYNEQFF. CDR3 DNA sequence: TGTGCCAGCAGTTATGGGGATATCTCCTACAATGAGCAGTTCTTC. The genes are TRBV6-2 or TRBV6-3 and TRBJ2-1; D ambiguous. V was shortened by 3 bases and J by 0 bases, with 9 bases between the two germline ends. From germline, CDR1 is MNHEY and CDR2 SVGEGT. The CDR3 contains 15 residues.

Concerning this clonotype itself: This could be a read error, since a much larger clone is one nucleotide away. This sequence joins TRBV6-2 or TRBV6-3 and TRBJ2-2, with 7 bases lining up with TRBD2. The CDR3 runs to 16 residues. Germline V gives CDR1 MNHEY, CDR2 SVGEGT. The CDR3 DNA reads as TGTGCCAACAGTGAAGTCCAGCGGGGGAACACCGGGGAGCTGTTTTTT. This codes for CANSEVQRGNTGELFF.

The chain has TRBV5-8 and TRBJ1-5; 9 nucleotides align to TRBD1. V lost 5 bases and J lost 4; bases outside the gene matches: 4. Germline V lookup: CDR1 SGHTS, CDR2 YDEGEE. CDR3 length: 14 residues. DNA for the CDR3: TGTGCCAGCAGTACAGGGGGCACAAATCAGCCCCAGCATTTT. This gives the protein CASSTGGTNQPQHF.

The chain employs TRBV20-1 and TRBJ2-7, with D maybe TRBD2 (6 bases). CDR3 size: 12 residues. V lost 2 bases to trimming and J lost 4 bases, with 9 bases between them. Germline CDR1 DFQATT, CDR2 SNEGSKA (reference sequence). In DNA form, the CDR3 reads TGCAGTGCTAGACTAGCGACGTACGAGCAGTACTTC. It specifies CSARLATYEQYF.

The chain employs TRBV7-9 and TRBJ1-4; D gene ambiguous. Trimming cost V 5 bases and J 7 bases, with 17 bases left between them. Germline lookup yields CDR1 SEHNR and CDR2 FQNEAQ (reference sequence). The CDR3 sequence is 15 residues long. The CDR3 DNA is TGTGCCAGCAGCCCGCGGACCAGGAAAGCTGAAAAACTGTTTTTT. This translates into CASSPRTRKAEKLFF. Full variable domain (rest looked up from reference TRBV7-9 and TRBJ1-4): DTGVSQNPRHKITKRGQNVTFRCDPISEHNRLYWYRQTLGQGPEFLTYFQNEAQLEKSRLLSDRFSAERPKGSFSTLEIQRTEQGDSAMYLCASSPRTRKAEKLFFGSGTQLSVL.

The chain uses TRBV12-3 or TRBV12-4 and TRBJ1-2; D is undetermined. This CDR3 is built from 13 residues. V was clipped by 10 bases and J by 8 bases, with 20 bases between them. The chain's CDR3 is CATYHPGNRGYTF. Written as DNA, the CDR3 is TGTGCCACCTACCATCCCGGGAATCGAGGCTACACCTTC.

This clonotype has ten or more counts. This rearrangement joins TRBV7-9 to TRBJ2-7, with 8 bases identical to TRBD1. The ends lost 1 base at V and 0 bases at J; junction bases unmatched: 14. Germline lookup yields CDR1 SEHNR and CDR2 FQNEAQ (reference sequence). The CDR3 spans 19 residues. The CDR3: CASSLEDFSGTGTSYEQYF. The CDR3, as DNA: TGTGCCAGCAGCTTAGAGGATTTTTCCGGGACAGGAACCTCCTACGAGCAGTACTTC.

V is TRBV10-3 and J is TRBJ2-1; 7 bases are a match to TRBD1. This CDR3 has 12 amino acids. Trimming removed 2 bases from V and 14 bases from J; junction bases left unmatched: 6. Germline CDR1 is ENHRY and CDR2 is SYGVKD. In DNA form, the CDR3 reads TGTGCCATCAGTGAGGCAGGACAGGCCGAGTTCTTC. Its protein product is CAISEAGQAEFF.

The sample holds one count of this clonotype. The chain is built from TRBV29-1 and TRBJ2-1; 8 bases align to TRBD2. V trimming: 0 bases; J trimming: 5 bases; junction bases outside the gene matches: 9. Germline V gene sequence: CDR1 SQVTM, CDR2 ANQGSEA. This CDR3 is 16 amino acids long. The CDR3 DNA reads TGCAGCGTTGAAGATCATCGGGGGGGCTTAGACAATGAGCAGTTCTTC. The encoded protein is CSVEDHRGGLDNEQFF.

The chain recombines TRBV28 with TRBJ2-6; D is uncertain. This CDR3 has 14 residues. The germline V and J ends were trimmed by 10 bases and 0 bases, with 10 bases remaining between them. Germline assignment: CDR1 MDHEN and CDR2 SYDVKM. Here the CDR3 reads CATSLFSGANVLTF. The CDR3 coding sequence is TGTGCCACCTCTCTGTTCTCTGGGGCCAACGTCCTGACTTTC.

This clonotype has just a few counts. CDR3 loop: CASSFSTRGYGYTF. CDR3 sequence (DNA): TGTGCCAGCAGTTTTTCAACTAGGGGCTATGGCTACACCTTC. This rearrangement joins TRBV6-1 to TRBJ1-2; tentatively, D is TRBD1 (5 bases). Trimming cost V 5 bases and J 4 bases, with 14 bases left between them. This CDR3 region has 14 residues. Germline V lookup: CDR1 MNHNS, CDR2 SASEGT.

Only one count was recorded for this clonotype. V usage is TRBV29-1 and J usage is TRBJ1-1; D not resolved. V dropped 0 bases and J dropped 5 bases, with 13 bases sitting between them. This CDR3 is 14 amino acids long. The germline V gene encodes CDR1 SQVTM and CDR2 ANQGSEA. The CDR3 here is CSVEDRGEGTEAFF. The CDR3 DNA reads TGCAGCGTTGAAGATCGCGGGGAAGGGACTGAAGCTTTCTTT.

The chain recombines TRBV29-1 with TRBJ2-5; weak D call: TRBD2 (7 bases). Germline assignment: CDR1 SQVTM and CDR2 ANQGSEA. Trimming left V 5 bases short and J 3 bases short, with 16 bases between. This CDR3 region has 14 residues. This chain's CDR3 is CSVMGGRVEETQYF. CDR3 in DNA: TGCAGCGTTATGGGGGGGCGTGTAGAAGAGACCCAGTACTTC.

The sample holds a few counts of this clonotype. V gene TRBV19 combines with J gene TRBJ2-7; D is ambiguous. Germline V gene lookup returns CDR1 LNHDA and CDR2 SQIVND (reference sequence). The CDR3 runs 15 residues. With 0 bases removed from V and 3 bases from J, the gap between germline ends came to 12 bases. CDR3 sequence reads: CASSIDLYGYYEQYF. CDR3 coding DNA: TGTGCCAGTAGTATAGATCTATACGGATACTACGAGCAGTACTTC.

The chain recombines TRBV2 with TRBJ2-1; D gene uncertain. This CDR3 comprises 17 residues. V was cut by 8 bases and J by 0 bases, with 20 bases left in between. CDR1 is SNHLY and CDR2 is FYNNEI in the germline V gene. The CDR3 sequence: CASEPPSTASSYNEQFF. The DNA of the CDR3 is TGTGCCAGCGAACCACCTTCGACGGCGAGCTCCTACAATGAGCAGTTCTTC.

The chain carries TRBV29-1 and TRBJ1-2; TRBD1 might be the D (6 bases). Trimming pared 3 bases from V and 3 bases from J, leaving 17 bases between. CDR3 size: 15 residues. Germline loops: CDR1 SQVTM, CDR2 ANQGSEA. CDR3 nucleotide sequence: TGCAGCGTTGAGCCTACGGGGGCGGGAGACTATGGCTACACCTTC. It encodes CSVEPTGAGDYGYTF.